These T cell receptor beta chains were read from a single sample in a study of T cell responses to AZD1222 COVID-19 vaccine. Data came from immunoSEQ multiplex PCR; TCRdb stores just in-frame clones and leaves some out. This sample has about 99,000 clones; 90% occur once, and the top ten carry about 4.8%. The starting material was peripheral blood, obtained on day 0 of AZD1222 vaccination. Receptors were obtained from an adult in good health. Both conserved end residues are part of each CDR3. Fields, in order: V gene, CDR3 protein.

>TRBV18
CASSPGLSSYEQYF
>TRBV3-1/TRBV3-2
CASSPPGTRYNEQFF
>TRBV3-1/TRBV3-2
CASSRGGYGYTF
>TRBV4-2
CASSQGYNSPLHF
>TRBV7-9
CASSPPTGYEQYF
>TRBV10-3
CATGGGTDTQYF
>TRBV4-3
CASSQDSDGYNEQFF
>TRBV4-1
CASRPRTDSNNQPQHF
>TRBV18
CASSPSTLQGANYGYTF
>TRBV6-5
CASNQLNTEAFF
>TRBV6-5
CASSYSDRLRGEQYF
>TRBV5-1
CASSFGGPSTNEQFF
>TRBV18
CASSLGVATDTQYF
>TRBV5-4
CASSLGSGTFQETQYF
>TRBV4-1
CASSQEHRVGNTIYF
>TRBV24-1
CATSDSEGQIVGELFF
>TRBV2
CASKAAAYEQYF
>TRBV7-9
CASSSSGTGSLYEQYF
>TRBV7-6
CASSFGTSGSSYNEQFF
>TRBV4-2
CASSHPRTGDTQYF
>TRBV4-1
CASSQAGTVNSPLHF
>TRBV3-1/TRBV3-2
CASSQEYGGGYNEQFF
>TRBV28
CASSSPDPRDNQPQHF
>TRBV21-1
CASSKPHSDRDVNTEAFF
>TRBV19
CASIDRGLGYTF
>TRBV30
CAWSVRGVGSYNEQFF
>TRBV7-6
CASSYRQGLNTEAFF
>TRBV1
CTSSPYGRGLYSNQPQHF
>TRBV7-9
CAARPVSAGGRDEQFF
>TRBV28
CASSPDSGDAYGYTF
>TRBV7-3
CASSSTGGTKNIQYF
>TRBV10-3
CAISESPGVGYEQYF
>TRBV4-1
CASSANVQGSYGYTF
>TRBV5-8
CASSAQGYYGYTF
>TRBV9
CASSVGQNQPQHF
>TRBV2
CASQIQDTGELFF
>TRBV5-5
CASSLLGESYEQYF
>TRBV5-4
CASSWPGLAGELTDTQYF
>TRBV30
CAWSPTWVYEQFF
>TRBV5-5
CASSLQAGAFYEQYF
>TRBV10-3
CAIGGSGERTYEQYF
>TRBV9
CASSVGGTDSGYTF
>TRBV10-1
CASHKAMRRLSNQPQHF
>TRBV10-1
CASSGRTGTDTQYF